This passage covers 5 T cell receptor beta chains from one sample sequenced in a study of blood T cell repertoires in COVID-19 (dated by TCRdb to about 2020). Library construction relied on the immunoSEQ multiplex PCR assay. In TCRdb, the immuneACCESS table is reduced to in-frame sequences with V and J assigned. These tables do not hold every clone; where another copy was compared, an unresolved V gene accounts for under half, and the others remain unexplained. This sample comprises 160,000 or so clones, 85% to 90% of them detected only once. The ten largest account for about 16% of the sample. Material for sequencing was peripheral blood. These receptors came from a middle-aged woman with acute or convalescent COVID-19.

V usage is TRBV11-3 and J usage is TRBJ2-1; TRBD1 matches 12 bases. The germline V gene encodes CDR1 SGHNT and CDR2 YENEEA. This CDR3 is built from 15 residues. V was clipped by 5 bases and J by 3 bases; unmatched bases: 2. DNA for the CDR3: TGTGCCAGCAGCCGGGACAGGGGGCTCTACAATGAGCAGTTCTTC. It yields the protein CASSRDRGLYNEQFF.

The chain employs TRBV2 and TRBJ2-7; 7 bases match TRBD1. This CDR3 spans 13 amino acids. The germline V gene has CDR1 SNHLY and CDR2 FYNNEI. The trim removed 5 bases at V and 3 bases at J, leaving 4 bases unmatched. CDR3 DNA sequence: TGTGCCAGCAGTCCCGGGACAGACTACGAGCAGTACTTC. Protein product: CASSPGTDYEQYF.

The V call is TRBV7-6, the J call TRBJ2-3, with 7 bases matching TRBD2. CDR1 and CDR2 (germline): SGHVS, FNYEAQ. Germline trimming cut 4 bases from V and 4 bases from J; bases unmatched to any gene: 8. This CDR3 region has 15 residues. CDR3 protein: CASSSLGGTADTQYF. CDR3 sequence (DNA): TGTGCCAGCAGCTCCCTCGGGGGGACCGCAGATACGCAGTATTTT.

This chain joins TRBV20-1 and TRBJ1-1; the D is unclear. CDR1 is DFQATT and CDR2 is SNEGSKA in the germline V gene (reference sequence). V was cut by 6 bases and J by 8 bases, with 10 bases left in between. The CDR3 runs to 10 residues. CDR3 in DNA: TGCAGTGCCCGAGGGAACGAAGCTTTCTTT. This translates into CSARGNEAFF.

This rearrangement joins TRBV19 to TRBJ2-1; 14 bases match TRBD2. The V segment lost 2 bases and the J segment 0 bases; nucleotides outside the gene matches: 6. This CDR3 spans 19 amino acids. The germline V gene has CDR1 LNHDA and CDR2 SQIVND (reference sequence). Written as DNA, the CDR3 is TGTGCCAGTAGTATAAGCAGGACTAGCGGGAGGAGCTCCTACAATGAGCAGTTCTTC. It translates to CASSISRTSGRSSYNEQFF.